This T cell receptor (beta chain) was obtained from a study of T-cell memory formation after mild COVID-19. Whole-study findings and limits: A second wave expanding day 15 to 37 was CD4+-biased; contracting clones were balanced. Those CD4+ clones that contracted were mainly in CM and EM (CD8+ ones in EMRA).

On this clonotype itself: Antigen unknown.

The V gene end was trimmed by 8 bases and the J gene end by 2 bases; junction bases not matched to a gene: 7. The CDR3 sequence is 14 residues long. CDR1 and CDR2 from the germline V gene are MDHEN and SYDVKM. The TCR alpha and TCR beta cDNA libraries, bearing sample barcodes and UMIs, were generated by 5'RACE using constant-segment primers. TCRdb independently ran MiXCR on the 5' RACE reads; one entry per CDR3 protein. The repertoire holds about 170,000 distinct CDR3 sequences, with over 10% as singletons. The clonotype was recovered from a man in his late teens or twenties who had mild COVID-19 (a few samples of this study predate the infection). Cell type and time point are not known. This rearrangement joins TRBV28 to TRBJ2-3; 7 nucleotides line up with TRBD1. The sequenced sample consisted of PBMCs or a T cell subset sorted from them (not recorded which). The chain's CDR3 is CASRTGTATDTQYF. The CDR3 nucleotides read TGTGCCAGCCGCACCGGGACAGCCACAGATACGCAGTATTTT.